This is a list of T cell receptor beta chains from one sample in a study of PD-1 blockade in classical Hodgkin lymphoma. Using immunoSEQ multiplex PCR, the repertoire was profiled, and TCRdb retains in-frame clones only, with some absent. Of 35,000 to 55,000 clones in the sample, approximately 70% were seen once. The material was peripheral blood mononuclear cells (PBMCs), obtained before the second cycle of nivolumab. These receptors were obtained from a human donor with classical Hodgkin lymphoma. CDR3s include the opening cysteine and the closing phenylalanine or tryptophan. The D gene is left open where the match is weak. Clone size, where shown, is once, few, many, or a class for clones that have expanded.

cdr3_aa,cdr3_nt,d_call,j_call,clone_size,v_call
CASSTTGRREETQYF,TGTGCCAGCAGCACCACAGGGAGGCGTGAAGAGACCCAGTACTTC,-,TRBJ2-5,-,TRBV5-4
CASSYNLEEQYF,TGTGCCAGCAGTTACAACTTAGAGGAGCAGTACTTC,-,TRBJ2-7,-,TRBV6-6
CASSSRADTEAFF,TGTGCCAGCTCCTCCCGGGCCGACACTGAAGCTTTCTTT,-,TRBJ1-1,few,TRBV7-7
CASSPPGTVSYEQYF,TGTGCCAGCAGTCCCCCCGGGACAGTCTCCTACGAGCAGTACTTC,TRBD1,TRBJ2-7,-,TRBV6-1
CASSQDRGHTGNTIYF,TGCGCCAGCAGCCAAGATAGGGGGCACACGGGAAACACCATATATTTT,TRBD1,TRBJ1-3,few,TRBV4-3
CASSQEVSGGKGEQFF,TGCGCCAGCAGCCAAGAAGTATCGGGGGGGAAAGGTGAGCAGTTCTTC,TRBD2,TRBJ2-1,-,TRBV4-3
CASSVVGGASDEQYF,TGTGCCAGCAGCGTAGTCGGGGGGGCCTCGGACGAGCAGTACTTC,TRBD2,TRBJ2-7,-,TRBV9
CASSPRTGSETQYF,TGTGCCAGCAGTCCACGGACAGGTTCAGAGACCCAGTACTTC,TRBD1,TRBJ2-5,-,TRBV28
CASSYSIMGGAEAFF,TGTGCCAGCAGTTACTCGATTATGGGGGGCGCTGAAGCTTTCTTT,-,TRBJ1-1,-,TRBV6-5
CASSLPTVGELFF,TGTGCCAGCAGCTTACCAACGGTCGGGGAGCTGTTTTTT,-,TRBJ2-2,-,TRBV7-2
CASTLGPEQFF,TGTGCCAGTACGCTGGGACCCGAGCAGTTCTTC,-,TRBJ2-1,-,TRBV19
CASSRMAGGTDTQYF,TGTGCCAGCAGTCGGATGGCAGGTGGCACAGATACGCAGTATTTT,-,TRBJ2-3,few,TRBV6-5
CASSKAGTLRNCQPQHF,TGTGCCAGCAGCAAAGCGGGAACTTTAAGGAATTGTCAGCCCCAGCATTTT,-,TRBJ1-5,-,TRBV21-1
CASRGSEPLNTEAFF,TGTGCCAGCCGCGGGAGTGAACCTTTGAACACTGAAGCTTTCTTT,-,TRBJ1-1,once,TRBV7-2
CASSQDRLGGYTF,TGCGCCAGCAGCCAAGATCGGCTGGGGGGCTACACCTTC,-,TRBJ1-2,-,TRBV4-3
CASSYSRLAGGYEQYF,TGTGCCAGCAGTTACTCCCGGCTAGCGGGGGGCTACGAGCAGTACTTC,TRBD2,TRBJ2-7,-,TRBV6-6
CASSLSDLPNTEAFF,TGTGCCAGCAGCTTATCAGACCTTCCGAACACTGAAGCTTTCTTT,-,TRBJ1-1,-,TRBV7-6
CASSSDREWYGYTF,TGTGCCAGCAGCTCGGACAGGGAATGGTATGGCTACACCTTC,TRBD1,TRBJ1-2,-,TRBV5-4
CASSVGGGEQYF,TGTGCCAGCAGCGTAGGGGGAGGCGAGCAGTACTTC,-,TRBJ2-7,-,TRBV9
CARGADRGRTEAFF,TGTGCCAGAGGCGCTGACAGGGGAAGGACTGAAGCTTTCTTT,TRBD1,TRBJ1-1,few,TRBV2
CASYDSTGTFF,TGTGCCAGCTACGATTCGACAGGGACTTTCTTT,TRBD1,TRBJ1-1,-,TRBV6-6
CAAHSGATNEKLFF,TGTGCCGCTCATTCAGGGGCAACTAATGAAAAACTGTTTTTT,-,TRBJ1-4,-,TRBV30
CASSMGGRETQYF,TGCGCCAGCAGCATGGGGGGCAGGGAGACCCAGTACTTC,-,TRBJ2-5,-,TRBV5-1
CASSRMGGGGRRTDTQYF,TGTGCCAGCAGCCGAATGGGGGGAGGGGGCAGAAGGACAGATACGCAGTATTTT,-,TRBJ2-3,-,TRBV7-8
CASSSGRLDEQFF,TGTGCCAGCAGTTCGGGACGGTTGGATGAGCAGTTCTTC,-,TRBJ2-1,-,TRBV27
CASSPGLSNQPQHF,TGCGCCAGCAGCCCGGGACTTAGCAATCAGCCCCAGCATTTT,-,TRBJ1-5,-,TRBV5-1
CASSLTGGGAAGGYTF,TGTGCCAGCAGTTTAACGGGAGGGGGCGCGGCTGGCGGCTACACCTTC,TRBD1,TRBJ1-2,-,TRBV2
CASIAGGPHTGELFF,TGTGCCAGCATCGCGGGAGGGCCCCACACCGGGGAGCTGTTTTTT,TRBD2,TRBJ2-2,-,TRBV11-2
CASSYSAPDYEQYF,TGTGCCAGCAGTTACTCGGCCCCCGACTACGAGCAGTACTTC,-,TRBJ2-7,-,TRBV6-5
CASSLAWGRNTEAFF,TGTGCCAGCAGCTTGGCCTGGGGTCGGAACACTGAAGCTTTCTTT,-,TRBJ1-1,medium-sized,TRBV11-2
CASRPNRGHGYTF,TGTGCCAGCAGGCCCAACAGGGGGCACGGCTACACCTTC,TRBD1,TRBJ1-2,few,TRBV27
CASSLGGDSQYF,TGTGCCAGCAGCTTAGGTGGAGACAGTCAGTACTTC,-,TRBJ2-5,-,TRBV7-6
CASSPNDGRHTGELFF,TGTGCCAGCAGCCCCAATGACGGGAGACACACCGGGGAGCTGTTTTTT,-,TRBJ2-2,once,TRBV9
CASSYEAGGPEQYF,TGTGCCAGCAGTTACGAAGCGGGGGGGCCCGAGCAGTACTTC,TRBD2,TRBJ2-7,once,TRBV6-6
CAWGRTNTEAFF,TGTGCCTGGGGACGGACGAACACTGAAGCTTTCTTT,-,TRBJ1-1,-,TRBV30
CASSPRARGYEQYF,TGTGCCAGCAGTCCCCGGGCTAGAGGCTACGAGCAGTACTTC,-,TRBJ2-7,-,TRBV6-6
CASSSSAGFSPVTGELFF,TGTGCCAGCAGTTCCTCGGCGGGATTCTCCCCGGTCACCGGGGAGCTGTTTTTT,-,TRBJ2-2,once,TRBV27
CASSGRDSDNQPQHF,TGTGCCAGCAGTGGAAGGGACAGCGACAATCAGCCCCAGCATTTT,TRBD1,TRBJ1-5,-,TRBV2
CASSLDSSGNTIYF,TGTGCCAGCAGCTTAGACAGCTCTGGAAACACCATATATTTT,-,TRBJ1-3,-,TRBV7-2
CASSDGVDEQYF,TGTGCCAGCAGTGACGGGGTTGACGAGCAGTACTTC,-,TRBJ2-7,once,TRBV9
CASSLIDNQPQHF,TGTGCCAGCAGCTTAATAGACAATCAGCCCCAGCATTTT,-,TRBJ1-5,-,TRBV7-2
CASSSGTGREQFF,TGTGCCAGCAGTTCCGGGACAGGGAGGGAGCAGTTCTTC,TRBD1,TRBJ2-1,-,TRBV11-3
CASSVVKGGEQYF,TGTGCCAGCAGCGTAGTAAAAGGAGGAGAGCAGTACTTC,-,TRBJ2-7,-,TRBV9
CASRDGNYGYTF,TGTGCCAGCAGGGACGGAAACTATGGCTACACCTTC,-,TRBJ1-2,-,TRBV6-5